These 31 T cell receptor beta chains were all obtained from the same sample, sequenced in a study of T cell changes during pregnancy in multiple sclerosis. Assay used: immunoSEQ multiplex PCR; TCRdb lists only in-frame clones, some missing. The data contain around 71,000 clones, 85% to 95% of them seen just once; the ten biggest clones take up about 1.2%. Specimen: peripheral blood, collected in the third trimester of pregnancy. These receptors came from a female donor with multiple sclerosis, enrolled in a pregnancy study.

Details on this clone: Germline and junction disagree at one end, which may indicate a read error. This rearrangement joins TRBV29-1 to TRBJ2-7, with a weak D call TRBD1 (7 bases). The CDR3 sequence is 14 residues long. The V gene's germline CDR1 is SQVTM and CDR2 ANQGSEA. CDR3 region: CSVYRGGGSHEQYF. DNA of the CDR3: TGCAGCGTCTACAGGGGAGGCGGCTCCCACGAGCAGTACTTC.

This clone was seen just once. CDR3 nucleotides: TGTGCCAGCAGTCCCCACGGGTCTGGGGCCAACGTCCTGACTTTC. Protein sequence: CASSPHGSGANVLTF. This chain joins TRBV28 and TRBJ2-6; D remains unclear. Trimming removed 5 bases from V and 1 base from J, with 9 bases in between. The CDR3 consists of 15 residues. Germline assignment: CDR1 MDHEN and CDR2 SYDVKM.

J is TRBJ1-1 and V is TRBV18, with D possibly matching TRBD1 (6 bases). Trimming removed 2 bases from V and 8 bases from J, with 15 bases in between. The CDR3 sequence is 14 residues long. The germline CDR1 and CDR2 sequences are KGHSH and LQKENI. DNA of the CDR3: TGTGCCAGCTCACCAGCGTCAGACAGGCGAGAAGCTTTCTTT. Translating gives CASSPASDRREAFF.

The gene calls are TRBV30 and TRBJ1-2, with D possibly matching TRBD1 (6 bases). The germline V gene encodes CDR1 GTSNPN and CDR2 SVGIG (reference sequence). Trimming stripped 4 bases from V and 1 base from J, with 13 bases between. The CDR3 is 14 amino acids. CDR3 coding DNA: TGTGCCTGGACCGCACAGGGTTATAACTATGGCTACACCTTC. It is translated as CAWTAQGYNYGYTF.

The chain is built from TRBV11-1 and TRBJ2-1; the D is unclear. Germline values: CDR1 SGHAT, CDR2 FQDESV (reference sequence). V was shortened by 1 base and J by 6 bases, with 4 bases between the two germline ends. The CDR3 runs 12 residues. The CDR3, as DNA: TGTGCCAGCAGCTTAGGGGCCAATGAGCAGTTCTTC. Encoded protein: CASSLGANEQFF.

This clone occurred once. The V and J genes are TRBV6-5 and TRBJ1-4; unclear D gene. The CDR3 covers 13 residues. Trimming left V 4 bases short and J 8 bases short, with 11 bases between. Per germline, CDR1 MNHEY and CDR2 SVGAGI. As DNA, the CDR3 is TGTGCCAGCAGTTCTAGGGAGGGCGAAAAACTGTTTTTT. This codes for CASSSREGEKLFF.

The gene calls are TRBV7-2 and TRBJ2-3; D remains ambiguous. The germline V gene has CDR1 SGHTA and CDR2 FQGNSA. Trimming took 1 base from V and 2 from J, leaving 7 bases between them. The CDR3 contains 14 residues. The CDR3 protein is CASSLGPVTDTQYF. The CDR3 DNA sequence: TGTGCCAGCAGCTTAGGGCCAGTCACAGATACGCAGTATTTT.

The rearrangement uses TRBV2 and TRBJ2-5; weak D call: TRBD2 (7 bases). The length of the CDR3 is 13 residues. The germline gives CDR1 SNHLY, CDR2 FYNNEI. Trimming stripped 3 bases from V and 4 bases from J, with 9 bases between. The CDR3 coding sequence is TGTGCCAGCAGTGAGGGGGGGCTAGAGACCCAGTACTTC. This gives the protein CASSEGGLETQYF.

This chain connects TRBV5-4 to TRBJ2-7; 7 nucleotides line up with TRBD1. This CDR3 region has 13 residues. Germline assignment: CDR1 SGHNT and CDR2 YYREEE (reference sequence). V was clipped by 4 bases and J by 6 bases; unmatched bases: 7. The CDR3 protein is CASSSGPGGEQYF. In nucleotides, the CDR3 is TGTGCCAGCAGCAGTGGGCCAGGGGGCGAGCAGTACTTC.

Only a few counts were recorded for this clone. In nucleotides, the CDR3 is TGTGCCAGTAGTATAGGGACTGTTCAAGTAGCTTTCTTT. Encoded protein: CASSIGTVQVAFF. The genes are TRBV19 and TRBJ1-1; D gene ambiguous. Germline lookup yields CDR1 LNHDA and CDR2 SQIVND (reference sequence). With 1 base removed from V and 10 bases from J, the gap between germline ends came to 13 bases. The CDR3 is 13 amino acids.

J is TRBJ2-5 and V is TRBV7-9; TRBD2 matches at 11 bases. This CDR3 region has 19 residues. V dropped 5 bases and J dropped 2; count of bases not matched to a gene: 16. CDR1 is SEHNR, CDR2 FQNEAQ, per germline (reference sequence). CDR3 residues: CASSTSIGGLAEDQETQYF. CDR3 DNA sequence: TGTGCCAGCAGCACTTCAATTGGGGGACTAGCGGAAGATCAAGAGACCCAGTACTTC.

Written as DNA, the CDR3 is TGTGCCAGTAGCCCCTACAATGAAAAACTGTTTTTT. The encoded protein is CASSPYNEKLFF. This chain links TRBV19 with TRBJ1-4, with D unresolved. The V gene's germline CDR1 is LNHDA and CDR2 SQIVND (reference sequence). Trimming pared 6 bases from V and 5 bases from J, leaving 7 bases between. CDR3 length: 12 residues. Full variable domain (missing parts from reference TRBV19 and TRBJ1-4): DGGITQSPKYLFRKEGQNVTLSCEQNLNHDAMYWYRQDPGQGLRLIYYSQIVNDFQKGDIAEGYSVSREKKESFPLTVTSAQKNPTAFYLCASSPYNEKLFFGSGTQLSVL.

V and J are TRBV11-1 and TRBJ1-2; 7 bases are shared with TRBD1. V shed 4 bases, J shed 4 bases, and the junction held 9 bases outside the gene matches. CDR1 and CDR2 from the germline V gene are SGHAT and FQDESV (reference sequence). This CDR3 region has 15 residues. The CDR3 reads CASSSDRQGLYGYTF. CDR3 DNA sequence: TGTGCCAGCAGCTCCGACCGACAGGGCCTCTATGGCTACACCTTC. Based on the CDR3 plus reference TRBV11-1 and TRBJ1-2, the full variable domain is EAEVAQSPRYKITEKSQAVAFWCDPISGHATLYWYRQILGQGPELLVQFQDESVVDDSQLPKDRFSAERLKGVDSTLKIQPAELGDSAMYLCASSSDRQGLYGYTFGSGTRLTVV.

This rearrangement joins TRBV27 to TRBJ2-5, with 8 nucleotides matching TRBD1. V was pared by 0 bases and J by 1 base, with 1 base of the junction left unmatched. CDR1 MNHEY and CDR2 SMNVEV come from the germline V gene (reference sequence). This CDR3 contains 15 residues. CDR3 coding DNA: TGTGCCAGCAGTTTATCTGGACAGGGCCAAGAGACCCAGTACTTC. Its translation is CASSLSGQGQETQYF.

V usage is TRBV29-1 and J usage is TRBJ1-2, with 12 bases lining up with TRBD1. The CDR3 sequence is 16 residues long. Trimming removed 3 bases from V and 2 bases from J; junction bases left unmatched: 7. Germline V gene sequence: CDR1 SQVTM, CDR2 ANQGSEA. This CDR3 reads CSVEGQGAVSNYGYTF. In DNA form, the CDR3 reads TGCAGCGTTGAGGGACAGGGGGCTGTCTCGAACTATGGCTACACCTTC.

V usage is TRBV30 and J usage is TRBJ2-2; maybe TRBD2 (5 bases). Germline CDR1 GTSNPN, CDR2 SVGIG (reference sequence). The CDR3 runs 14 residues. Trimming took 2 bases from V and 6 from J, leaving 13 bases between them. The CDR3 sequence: CAWSLRALAGELFF. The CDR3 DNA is TGTGCCTGGAGTTTGAGGGCTCTTGCCGGGGAGCTGTTTTTT.

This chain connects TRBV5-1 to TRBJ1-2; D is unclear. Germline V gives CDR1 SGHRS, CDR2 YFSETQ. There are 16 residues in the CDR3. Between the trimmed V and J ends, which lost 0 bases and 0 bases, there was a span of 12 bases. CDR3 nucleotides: TGCGCCAGCAGCTTGGACCCTAGCATAGCTAACTATGGCTACACCTTC. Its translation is CASSLDPSIANYGYTF.

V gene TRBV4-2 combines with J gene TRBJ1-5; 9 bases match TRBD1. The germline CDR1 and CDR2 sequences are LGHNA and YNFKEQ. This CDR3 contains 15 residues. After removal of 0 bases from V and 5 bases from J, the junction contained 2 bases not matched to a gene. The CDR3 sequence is CASSQDRTGDQPQHF. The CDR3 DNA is TGTGCCAGCAGCCAAGATAGGACAGGGGATCAGCCCCAGCATTTT.

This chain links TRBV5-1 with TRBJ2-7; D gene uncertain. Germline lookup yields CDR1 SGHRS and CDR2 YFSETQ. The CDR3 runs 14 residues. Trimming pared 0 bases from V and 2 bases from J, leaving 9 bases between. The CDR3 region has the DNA TGCGCCAGCAGCTTGGTGACTTTCGCCTACGAGCAGTACTTC. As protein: CASSLVTFAYEQYF.

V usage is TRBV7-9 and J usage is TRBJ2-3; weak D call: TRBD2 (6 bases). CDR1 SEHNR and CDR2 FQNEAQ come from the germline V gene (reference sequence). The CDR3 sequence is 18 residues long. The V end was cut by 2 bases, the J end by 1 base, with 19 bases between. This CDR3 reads CASSLRSGSGPRTDTQYF. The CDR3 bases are TGTGCCAGCAGCTTACGTTCGGGTAGCGGTCCACGCACAGATACGCAGTATTTT.

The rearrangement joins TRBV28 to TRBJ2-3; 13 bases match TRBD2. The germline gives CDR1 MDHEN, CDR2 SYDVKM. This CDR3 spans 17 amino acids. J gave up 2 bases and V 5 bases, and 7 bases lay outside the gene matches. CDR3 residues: CASSNGLAGALTDTQYF. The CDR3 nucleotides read TGTGCCAGCAGTAACGGACTAGCGGGGGCCCTCACAGATACGCAGTATTTT.

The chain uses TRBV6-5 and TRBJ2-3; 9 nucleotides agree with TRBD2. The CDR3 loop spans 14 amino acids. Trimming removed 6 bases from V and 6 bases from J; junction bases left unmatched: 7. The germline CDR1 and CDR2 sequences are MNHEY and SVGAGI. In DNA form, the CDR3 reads TGTGCCAGCAGGGGAGCGGGAGGAGGGGATACGCAGTATTTT. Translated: CASRGAGGGDTQYF.

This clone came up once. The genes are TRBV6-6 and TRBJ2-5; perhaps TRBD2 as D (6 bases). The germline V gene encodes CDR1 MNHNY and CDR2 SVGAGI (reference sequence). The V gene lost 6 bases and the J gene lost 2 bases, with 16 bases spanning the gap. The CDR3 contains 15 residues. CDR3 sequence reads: CASRPLAAFQETQYF. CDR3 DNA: TGTGCCAGCAGACCACTAGCAGCATTTCAAGAGACCCAGTACTTC.

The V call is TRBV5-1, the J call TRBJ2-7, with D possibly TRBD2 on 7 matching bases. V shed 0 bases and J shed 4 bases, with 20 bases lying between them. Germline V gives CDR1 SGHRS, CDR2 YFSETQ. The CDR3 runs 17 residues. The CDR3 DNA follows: TGCGCCAGCAGCTTGGCCAAGGGGGGGGCCAGCCTTTACGAGCAGTACTTC. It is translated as CASSLAKGGASLYEQYF.

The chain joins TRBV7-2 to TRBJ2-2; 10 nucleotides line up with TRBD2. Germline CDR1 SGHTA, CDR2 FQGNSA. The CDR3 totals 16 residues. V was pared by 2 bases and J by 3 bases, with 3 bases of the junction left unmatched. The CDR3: CASSLRAGGDTGELFF. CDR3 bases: TGTGCCAGCAGCTTACGAGCGGGAGGGGACACCGGGGAGCTGTTTTTT.

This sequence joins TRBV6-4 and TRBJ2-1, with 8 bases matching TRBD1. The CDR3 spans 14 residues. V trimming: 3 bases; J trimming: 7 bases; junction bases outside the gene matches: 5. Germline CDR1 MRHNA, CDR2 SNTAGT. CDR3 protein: CASSEQGAGNEQFF. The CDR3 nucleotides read TGTGCCAGCAGTGAGCAGGGGGCAGGGAATGAGCAGTTCTTC.

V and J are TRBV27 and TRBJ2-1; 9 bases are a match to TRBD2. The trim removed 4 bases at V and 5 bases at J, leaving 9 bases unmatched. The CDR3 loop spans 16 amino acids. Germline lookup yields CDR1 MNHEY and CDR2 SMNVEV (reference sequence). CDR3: CASSSGRLAGHNEQFF. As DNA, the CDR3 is TGTGCCAGCAGTTCCGGGCGTCTAGCGGGGCACAATGAGCAGTTCTTC.

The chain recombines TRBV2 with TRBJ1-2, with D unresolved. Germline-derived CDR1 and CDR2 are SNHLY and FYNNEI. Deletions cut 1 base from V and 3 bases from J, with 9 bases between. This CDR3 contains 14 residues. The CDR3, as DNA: TGTGCCAGCAGTGAAGGAGGGAAGGACTATGGCTACACCTTC. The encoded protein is CASSEGGKDYGYTF.

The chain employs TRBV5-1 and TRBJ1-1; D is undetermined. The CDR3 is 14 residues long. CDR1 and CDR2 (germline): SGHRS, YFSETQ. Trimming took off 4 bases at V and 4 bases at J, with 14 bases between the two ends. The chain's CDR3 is CASSATGAGTEAFF. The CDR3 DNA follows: TGCGCCAGCAGCGCAACGGGCGCGGGCACTGAAGCTTTCTTT.

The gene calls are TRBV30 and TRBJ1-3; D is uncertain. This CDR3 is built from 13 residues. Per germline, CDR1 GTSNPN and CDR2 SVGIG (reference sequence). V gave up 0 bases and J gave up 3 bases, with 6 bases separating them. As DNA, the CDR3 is TGTGCCTGGAGTGTGTCCAGTGGAAACACCATATATTTT. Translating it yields CAWSVSSGNTIYF.

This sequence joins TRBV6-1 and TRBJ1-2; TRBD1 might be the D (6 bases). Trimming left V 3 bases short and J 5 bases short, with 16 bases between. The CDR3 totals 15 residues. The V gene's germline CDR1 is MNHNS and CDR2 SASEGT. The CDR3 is CASSEGAGPGYGYTF. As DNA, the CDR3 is TGTGCCAGCAGTGAGGGGGCAGGTCCTGGTTATGGCTACACCTTC.